What follows are 28 T cell receptor beta chains derived from one specimen sequenced in a study of CD8 T cells in Susac syndrome. RNA totalling about 0.5 to 1 ug underwent reverse transcription with random hexamers. TCRdb analysed the immunoSEQ multiplex PCR reads with MiXCR anew, one entry per CDR3 protein. Seen here are over 100,000 distinct CDR3 sequences, about 93% observed once, and the top ten hold around 0.14%. Material: CD4+ T cells from PBMCs. The receptor source for this set is a human donor in good health.

The chain couples TRBV7-3 to TRBJ2-1, with 14 positions matching TRBD2. CDR3 length equals 14 residues. Germline loops: CDR1 SGHTA, CDR2 FQGTGA. The V gene end was trimmed by 5 bases and the J gene end by 6 bases; junction bases not matched to a gene: 0. The CDR3 loop reads CASSGTSGSNEQFF. The CDR3 nucleotides are TGTGCCAGCAGCGGGACTAGCGGGAGCAATGAGCAGTTCTTC.

V is TRBV12-3 or TRBV12-4 and J is TRBJ2-4, with D unresolved. V shed 6 bases and J shed 0 bases, with 9 bases lying between them. CDR3 length equals 14 residues. The CDR3 nucleotides read TGTGCCAGCAGCTCCGGATTAGCCAAAAACATTCAGTACTTC. Its protein product is CASSSGLAKNIQYF.

The chain combines TRBV7-2 with TRBJ2-5; D possibly corresponds to TRBD1 (6 bases). The CDR3 contains 16 residues. Trimming shortened V by 0 bases and J by 1 base, and 12 bases separated the two germline ends. Germline lookup yields CDR1 SGHTA and CDR2 FQGNSA. The CDR3 loop reads CASSLALGAGQETQYF. DNA for the CDR3: TGTGCCAGCAGCTTAGCGTTGGGGGCAGGCCAAGAGACCCAGTACTTC. Looking up the rest from reference TRBV7-2 and TRBJ2-5 gives the full variable domain: GAGVSQSPSNKVTEKGKDVELRCDPISGHTALYWYRQSLGQGLEFLIYFQGNSAPDKSGLPSDRFSAERTGGSVSTLTIQRTQQEDSAVYLCASSLALGAGQETQYFGPGTRLLVL.

The genes are TRBV29-1 and TRBJ2-7, with D unresolved. The CDR3 contains 13 residues. Germline V gene lookup returns CDR1 SQVTM and CDR2 ANQGSEA. Trimming pared 3 bases from V and 1 base from J, leaving 10 bases between. The CDR3 reads CSVDSAGSYEQYF. DNA of the CDR3: TGCAGCGTTGATTCAGCAGGTTCCTACGAGCAGTACTTC.

This sequence joins TRBV20-1 and TRBJ1-5, with a possible D match to TRBD1 (6 bases). CDR1 is DFQATT, CDR2 SNEGSKA, per germline (reference sequence). The V end was cut by 2 bases, the J end by 0 bases, with 17 bases between. The CDR3 totals 17 residues. The CDR3 nucleotides read TGCAGTGCTAGAAGTACAGGGACCCTTTATAGCAATCAGCCCCAGCATTTT. It translates to CSARSTGTLYSNQPQHF.

This sequence joins TRBV7-2 and TRBJ1-6, with D uncertain. V was clipped by 6 bases and J by 6 bases, with 9 bases between them. The germline V gene encodes CDR1 SGHTA and CDR2 FQGNSA. The CDR3 contains 13 residues. For the CDR3, the DNA is TGTGCCAGCAGTACGGAGAGTAATTCACCCCTCCACTTT. Amino acids: CASSTESNSPLHF.

This chain uses TRBV6-6 with TRBJ1-2; no clear D. Germline V gene data show CDR1 as MNHNY and CDR2 as SVGAGI (reference sequence). This CDR3 comprises 13 residues. V dropped 6 bases and J dropped 4 bases, with 12 bases sitting between them. CDR3 sequence (DNA): TGTGCCAGCAGCCCCGACGGCCTCTATGGCTACACCTTC. This encodes CASSPDGLYGYTF.

The chain couples TRBV18 to TRBJ2-3; D ambiguous. This CDR3 has 16 residues. Looked up from germline, CDR1 is KGHSH and CDR2 is LQKENI. V lost 2 bases and J 0 bases, leaving 12 bases between the germline ends. CDR3 in amino acids: CASSPVITTSTDTQYF. The DNA for the CDR3 is TGTGCCAGCTCACCAGTAATAACAACTAGCACAGATACGCAGTATTTT. The variable domain in full, completed from reference TRBV18 and TRBJ2-3, reads NAGVMQNPRHLVRRRGQEARLRCSPMKGHSHVYWYRQLPEEGLKFMVYLQKENIIDESGMPKERFSAEFPKEGPSILRIQQVVRGDSAAYFCASSPVITTSTDTQYFGPGTRLTVL.

The rearrangement joins TRBV20-1 to TRBJ2-1; 15 bases match TRBD2. This CDR3 has 17 residues. CDR1 is DFQATT, CDR2 SNEGSKA, per germline (reference sequence). J lost 9 bases, V lost 0 bases, and 9 bases had no gene match. This CDR3 reads CSAREGLGLAGGGEQFF. DNA for the CDR3: TGCAGTGCTAGAGAGGGATTGGGACTAGCGGGGGGAGGTGAGCAGTTCTTC.

The chain links TRBV20-1 to TRBJ1-2, with a tentative D call TRBD1 (5 bases). Trimming removed 3 bases at V and 5 bases at J, with 13 bases between. This CDR3 has 13 residues. Germline assignment: CDR1 DFQATT and CDR2 SNEGSKA (reference sequence). CDR3 region: CSASAETDYGYTF. In nucleotides, the CDR3 is TGCAGTGCTAGCGCCGAGACAGATTATGGCTACACCTTC.

This CDR3 reads CASRGVNYGYTF. CDR3 nucleotide sequence: TGTGCCAGCAGAGGCGTAAACTATGGCTACACCTTC. V gene TRBV9 combines with J gene TRBJ1-2; no clear D. This CDR3 contains 12 residues. Germline V CDR1 and CDR2: SGDLS, YYNGEE. The V end lost 5 bases, the J end lost 2 bases, and 7 bases lay between the germline ends.

The CDR3 region is CASSVDPGGTDTQYF. CDR3 nucleotide sequence: TGTGCCAGCAGCGTAGACCCGGGGGGGACAGATACGCAGTATTTT. V is TRBV9 and J is TRBJ2-3; 8 bases line up with TRBD2. This CDR3 is 15 amino acids long. The germline V gene encodes CDR1 SGDLS and CDR2 YYNGEE. V shed 0 bases, J shed 3 bases, and the junction held 3 bases outside the gene matches.

In its sample, this clonotype was seen once. The rearrangement joins TRBV29-1 to TRBJ2-3, with D perhaps matching TRBD1 (5 bases). Per the germline V gene, CDR1 is SQVTM and CDR2 is ANQGSEA. The CDR3 extends over 13 amino acids. Trimming cost V 6 bases and J 2 bases, with 12 bases left between them. The CDR3 coding sequence is TGCAGCGTCCGACAGTACATCACAGATACGCAGTATTTT. Translation gives CSVRQYITDTQYF.

The V and J genes are TRBV29-1 and TRBJ2-7; TRBD2 might be the D (5 bases). Trimming removed 1 base from V and 2 bases from J, with 9 bases in between. The CDR3 extends over 13 amino acids. Germline lookup yields CDR1 SQVTM and CDR2 ANQGSEA. CDR3 in amino acids: CSVEGGVTYEQYF. CDR3 sequence (DNA): TGCAGCGTTGAAGGGGGAGTCACCTACGAGCAGTACTTC.

The chain has TRBV6-2 or TRBV6-3 and TRBJ1-5; D might be TRBD1 (5 bases). This CDR3 has 14 amino acids. Germline V gene data show CDR1 as MNHEY and CDR2 as SVGEGT. The V and J ends lost 5 bases and 1 base respectively, with 9 bases between them. The CDR3 spells CASSLRDSNQPQHF. The DNA of the CDR3 is TGTGCCAGCAGTCTCCGGGACAGCAATCAGCCCCAGCATTTT.

The genes are TRBV7-9 and TRBJ2-1; no clear D. The CDR3 is 14 amino acids. The germline CDR1 and CDR2 sequences are SEHNR and FQNEAQ (reference sequence). V was cut by 4 bases and J by 7 bases, with 14 bases left in between. The CDR3 loop reads CASSSPHPGNEQFF. The CDR3 nucleotides read TGTGCCAGCAGCTCTCCCCATCCCGGGAATGAGCAGTTCTTC.

The genes are TRBV27 and TRBJ2-5, with D perhaps TRBD2 (7 bases). The CDR3 has 15 amino acids. Germline V gene data show CDR1 as MNHEY and CDR2 as SMNVEV (reference sequence). V was pared by 2 bases and J by 4 bases, with 14 bases between. CDR3 in DNA: TGTGCCAGCAGTTTAAACGGCGGGGGCGGAGAGACCCAGTACTTC. As protein: CASSLNGGGGETQYF.

The rearrangement joins TRBV4-1 to TRBJ2-1, with D maybe TRBD1 (6 bases). The V end was cut by 0 bases, the J end by 6 bases, with 18 bases between. From germline, CDR1 is MGHRA and CDR2 YSYEKL. This CDR3 spans 17 amino acids. This chain's CDR3 is CASSQEIDSGHANEQFF. The CDR3 DNA reads TGCGCCAGCAGCCAAGAGATAGATTCGGGACACGCCAATGAGCAGTTCTTC.

The V gene is TRBV6-4, the J gene TRBJ2-2, with 10 bases lining up with TRBD1. The CDR3 has 15 residues. V shed 4 bases and J 2 bases; nucleotides not matched to a gene: 1. CDR1 is MRHNA and CDR2 is SNTAGT in the germline V gene. CDR3 sequence reads: CASSATGGNTGELFF. CDR3 DNA: TGTGCCAGCAGTGCGACAGGGGGCAACACCGGGGAGCTGTTTTTT.

The chain recombines TRBV29-1 with TRBJ1-1; 7 nucleotides agree with TRBD1. V shed 6 bases and J 0 bases; nucleotides not matched to a gene: 10. The germline CDR1 and CDR2 sequences are SQVTM and ANQGSEA. The CDR3 is 15 residues long. CDR3 coding DNA: TGCAGCGTCCACATCTCCGGGACAGTGAACACTGAAGCTTTCTTT. As protein: CSVHISGTVNTEAFF.

DNA for the CDR3: TGTGCCAGCAGTCTCATAAACGGAGGAGTCTCCTACGAGCAGTACTTC. It specifies CASSLINGGVSYEQYF. The chain combines TRBV12-3 or TRBV12-4 with TRBJ2-7; D possibly corresponds to TRBD2 (5 bases). Trimming removed 5 bases from V and 0 bases from J, with 17 bases in between. The length of the CDR3 is 16 residues.

The V call is TRBV7-3, the J call TRBJ1-1, with 8 bases identical to TRBD1. Trimming took 1 base from V and 4 from J; bases not matched to a gene: 5. Germline lookup yields CDR1 SGHTA and CDR2 FQGTGA. The CDR3 loop spans 15 amino acids. This chain's CDR3 is CASSLSSGGVTEAFF. As DNA, the CDR3 is TGTGCCAGCAGCTTAAGTTCAGGGGGCGTCACTGAAGCTTTCTTT.

The genes are TRBV7-2 and TRBJ1-2, with a tentative D call TRBD1 (5 bases). Looked up from germline, CDR1 is SGHTA and CDR2 is FQGNSA. The CDR3 has 15 amino acids. Trimming left V 1 base short and J 5 bases short, with 14 bases between. DNA of the CDR3: TGTGCCAGCAGCTTAGGGGACGGAAACTCTTATGGCTACACCTTC. This codes for CASSLGDGNSYGYTF.

Written as DNA, the CDR3 is TGCAGCGTTGTTGGGGAGTACGAGCAGTACTTC. This gives the protein CSVVGEYEQYF. The chain has TRBV29-1 and TRBJ2-7; weak D call: TRBD2 (5 bases). The CDR3 contains 11 residues. V lost 4 bases and J lost 4, with 8 bases in between. Germline V gene lookup returns CDR1 SQVTM and CDR2 ANQGSEA.

The chain carries TRBV4-3 and TRBJ2-5; no clear D. In germline, CDR1 is LGHNA, CDR2 YSLEER. The CDR3 totals 17 residues. Trimming stripped 0 bases from V and 1 base from J, with 15 bases between. The CDR3 nucleotides read TGCGCCAGCAGCCAAGAAGTCCTCTCCTTGGGCCAAGAGACCCAGTACTTC. It translates to CASSQEVLSLGQETQYF.

CDR3 residues: CASSQTGTNQPQHF. As DNA, the CDR3 is TGTGCCAGCAGCCAAACAGGTACCAATCAGCCCCAGCATTTT. V usage is TRBV13 and J usage is TRBJ1-5; TRBD1 might be the D (5 bases). The CDR3 consists of 14 residues. Germline values: CDR1 PRHDT, CDR2 FYEKMQ (reference sequence). V shed 5 bases and J shed 3 bases, with 11 bases lying between them.

The J gene is TRBJ2-2, the V gene TRBV27, with 11 bases aligning to TRBD2. V lost 3 bases to trimming and J lost 4 bases; unmatched junction nucleotides: 4. This CDR3 comprises 16 residues. The germline gives CDR1 MNHEY, CDR2 SMNVEV (reference sequence). CDR3 nucleotide sequence: TGTGCCAGCAGTTTCGGACTAGCGGGTTTCACCGGGGAGCTGTTTTTT. It codes for CASSFGLAGFTGELFF.

The chain recombines TRBV7-3 with TRBJ1-1, with TRBD1 matching 7 bases. J lost 11 bases, V lost 3 bases, and 6 bases had no gene match. Germline V lookup: CDR1 SGHTA, CDR2 FQGTGA. CDR3 length equals 12 residues. The CDR3 DNA follows: TGTGCCAGCAGCTTGGAGGGGGCGGTGGCTTTCTTT. Protein: CASSLEGAVAFF. The whole variable domain, filled in from reference TRBV7-3 and TRBJ1-1, reads GAGVSQTPSNKVTEKGKYVELRCDPISGHTALYWYRQSLGQGPEFLIYFQGTGAADDSGLPNDRFFAVRPEGSVSTLKIQRTERGDSAVYLCASSLEGAVAFFGQGTRLTVV.